The next 28 T cell receptor beta chains were all read from a single sample in a study of cytomegalovirus exposure and HLA in healthy donors (dated by TCRdb to the late 2010s). The receptor library was made with the immunoSEQ multiplex PCR assay. A mixture of 60 forward primers for TCR Vbeta segments and 13 reverse primers for TCR Jbeta segments was used in the multiplex PCR. TCRdb provides this immuneACCESS table in a form limited to in-frame rearrangements. Some clones are lacking; in checked studies, under half of them reflect an unresolved V gene, and why the rest are absent is not known. Across this sample there are some 150,000 clones, with around two thirds seen only once. The top ten clonotypes cover 2% to 3% of the sample. Sequenced: PBMCs. These receptors were taken from a woman in her thirties or forties in good health and CMV-seronegative.

This clone has more than one count but fewer than ten. The genes are TRBV6-5 and TRBJ2-7, with 9 positions matching TRBD1. V shed 4 bases, J shed 6 bases, and the junction held 7 bases outside the gene matches. The CDR3 runs to 14 residues. Germline V gene sequence: CDR1 MNHEY, CDR2 SVGAGI. CDR3 DNA sequence: TGTGCCAGCAGTTCCGGACAGGGGAAGTTCGAGCAGTACTTC. It translates to CASSSGQGKFEQYF.

This clone showed up just a few times. Other nucleotide sequences in the sample specify the same CDR3. The rearrangement uses TRBV30 and TRBJ1-1; D call uncertain. The CDR3 loop spans 13 amino acids. The germline V and J ends were trimmed by 0 bases and 1 base, with 6 bases remaining between them. Germline values: CDR1 GTSNPN, CDR2 SVGIG (reference sequence). The chain's CDR3 is CAWSVNRNTEAFF. The CDR3 DNA is TGTGCCTGGAGTGTGAATAGGAACACTGAAGCTTTCTTT. Full variable domain (remainder filled in from reference TRBV30 and TRBJ1-1): SQTIHQWPATLVQPVGSPLSLECTVEGTSNPNLYWYRQAAGRGLQLLFYSVGIGQISSEVPQNLSASRPQDRQFILSSKKLLLSDSGFYLCAWSVNRNTEAFFGQGTRLTVV.

The rearrangement links TRBV5-1 to TRBJ1-3; TRBD1 matches 9 bases. The V and J ends lost 4 bases and 0 bases, in that order; junction bases with no gene match: 8. The CDR3 contains 17 residues. CDR1 is SGHRS, CDR2 YFSETQ, per germline. The CDR3 here is CASSPETTGGSGNTIYF. CDR3 DNA sequence: TGCGCCAGCAGCCCAGAGACGACAGGGGGCTCTGGAAACACCATATATTTT.

This clone was seen a few times. The chain employs TRBV2 and TRBJ1-2, with 9 bases fitting TRBD1. The trim removed 6 bases at V and 4 bases at J, leaving 6 bases unmatched. The V gene's germline CDR1 is SNHLY and CDR2 FYNNEI. This CDR3 has 14 residues. The CDR3 reads CASSRDRVAYGYTF. The CDR3 nucleotides are TGTGCCAGCAGCCGGGACAGGGTGGCCTATGGCTACACCTTC.

A few counts support this clone. The CDR3 loop reads CASRRLGQGVLNTEAFF. CDR3 DNA: TGTGCCAGCAGGCGCCTAGGGCAGGGGGTGTTGAACACTGAAGCTTTCTTT. The V and J genes are TRBV7-8 and TRBJ1-1; TRBD1 agrees at 7 bases. Per the germline V gene, CDR1 is SGHVS and CDR2 is FQNEAQ. CDR3 length equals 17 residues. Losses at the gene ends were 6 bases for V and 0 bases for J; bases not matched to a gene: 13.

Remarks on this clone: Other DNA sequences in the same sample also yield this CDR3. The rearrangement joins TRBV19 to TRBJ1-1; D gene unclear. V shed 1 base and J shed 0 bases, with 6 bases lying between them. Germline V CDR1 and CDR2: LNHDA, SQIVND (reference sequence). The CDR3 has 14 amino acids. In DNA form, the CDR3 reads TGTGCCAGTAGTATAGGAGGCATGAACACTGAAGCTTTCTTT. This translates into CASSIGGMNTEAFF.

The chain recombines TRBV5-5 with TRBJ1-2, with 7 nucleotides matching TRBD1. Germline assignment: CDR1 SGHKS and CDR2 YYEKEE (reference sequence). The junction had 7 bases not matched to a gene; V was cut back by 4 bases and J by 4 bases. There are 14 residues in the CDR3. The CDR3 loop reads CASSPRGDSYGYTF. CDR3 nucleotides: TGTGCCAGCAGCCCCAGGGGGGATAGCTATGGCTACACCTTC. The variable domain in full, completed from reference TRBV5-5 and TRBJ1-2, reads DAGVTQSPTHLIKTRGQQVTLRCSPISGHKSVSWYQQVLGQGPQFIFQYYEKEERGRGNFPDRFSARQFPNYSSELNVNALLLGDSALYLCASSPRGDSYGYTFGSGTRLTVV.

The chain employs TRBV10-3 and TRBJ1-6; possible D gene TRBD1, 5 bases. Germline V gene lookup returns CDR1 ENHRY and CDR2 SYGVKD. Trimming took 2 bases from V and 5 from J, leaving 10 bases between them. CDR3 size: 15 residues. The CDR3 reads CAISEGGGDNSPLHF. The CDR3 DNA follows: TGTGCCATCAGTGAGGGGGGAGGAGATAATTCACCCCTCCACTTT.

The chain couples TRBV2 to TRBJ1-5; no definite D call. Germline V gene lookup returns CDR1 SNHLY and CDR2 FYNNEI. The CDR3 extends over 15 amino acids. V shed 9 bases and J shed 0 bases, with 15 bases lying between them. DNA for the CDR3: TGTGCCAGTAGTAGCGTGGCATTTAGCAATCAGCCCCAGCATTTT. Its translation is CASSSVAFSNQPQHF.

V and J are TRBV10-3 and TRBJ1-2; 9 positions match TRBD1. Germline CDR1 and CDR2: ENHRY and SYGVKD. Trimming cost V 6 bases and J 4 bases; bases outside gene matches: 3. The CDR3 has 13 amino acids. This CDR3 is CAISVTGGYGYTF. CDR3 sequence (DNA): TGTGCCATCAGCGTGACAGGGGGCTATGGCTACACCTTC.

To note about this clone: This sample also contains other DNA sequences that code for the same CDR3. The chain recombines TRBV7-2 with TRBJ1-2; 10 bases match TRBD1. V dropped 5 bases and J dropped 5; count of bases not matched to a gene: 11. This CDR3 comprises 16 residues. CDR1 and CDR2 from the germline V gene are SGHTA and FQGNSA. The chain's CDR3 is CASSPGDRGNPYGYTF. The DNA for the CDR3 is TGTGCCAGCAGCCCCGGGGACAGGGGTAACCCTTATGGCTACACCTTC.

This sequence joins TRBV5-8 and TRBJ2-1; weak D call: TRBD1 (5 bases). The V end was cut by 1 base, the J end by 5 bases, with 13 bases between. The CDR3 covers 15 residues. The V gene's germline CDR1 is SGHTS and CDR2 YDEGEE. The chain's CDR3 is CASSLFGQGHNEQFF. The DNA for the CDR3 is TGTGCCAGCAGCTTGTTCGGGCAGGGTCACAATGAGCAGTTCTTC.

V gene TRBV30 combines with J gene TRBJ2-1; D possibly corresponds to TRBD2 (6 bases). This CDR3 contains 14 residues. Germline loops: CDR1 GTSNPN, CDR2 SVGIG (reference sequence). V shed 2 bases and J shed 6 bases, with 14 bases lying between them. CDR3 in DNA: TGTGCCTGGAGTTCCGGAACTAGCTTCAATGAGCAGTTCTTC. Translated, it gives CAWSSGTSFNEQFF.

There are a few counts of this clone. The rearrangement links TRBV19 to TRBJ1-1, with D unresolved. Deletions cut 6 bases from V and 5 bases from J, with 10 bases between. Germline V gene data show CDR1 as LNHDA and CDR2 as SQIVND (reference sequence). The CDR3 has 12 residues. Here the CDR3 DNA reads TGTGCCAGTAGCCGGGTTGGAACTGAAGCTTTCTTT. Its protein is CASSRVGTEAFF.

This clone has only a few counts. This sequence joins TRBV4-3 and TRBJ2-7, with TRBD1 identical over 10 bases. The CDR3 has 16 amino acids. Germline lookup yields CDR1 LGHNA and CDR2 YSLEER. The junction had 6 bases not matched to a gene; V was cut back by 2 bases and J by 2 bases. CDR3 sequence: CASSQTGGQGTYEQYF. DNA of the CDR3: TGCGCCAGCAGCCAAACCGGGGGACAGGGGACCTACGAGCAGTACTTC.

The sample holds a few counts of this clone. The gene calls are TRBV7-3 and TRBJ2-2; the match to TRBD1 covers 9 bases. The V and J ends lost 4 bases and 7 bases, in that order; junction bases with no gene match: 10. Germline V gives CDR1 SGHTA, CDR2 FQGTGA. CDR3 length: 16 amino acids. The CDR3 sequence: CASSSWTGEKGGELFF. In DNA form, the CDR3 reads TGTGCCAGCAGCTCCTGGACAGGGGAGAAGGGCGGGGAGCTGTTTTTT.

This clone was counted once. The V gene is TRBV19, the J gene TRBJ2-7, with a tentative D call TRBD2 (6 bases). V dropped 4 bases and J dropped 2 bases, with 18 bases sitting between them. Germline lookup yields CDR1 LNHDA and CDR2 SQIVND (reference sequence). CDR3 length equals 16 residues. In DNA, the CDR3 is TGTGCCAGTAGTACACTCTCCGGGACTCCGACCTACGAGCAGTACTTC. This encodes CASSTLSGTPTYEQYF.

The V gene is TRBV28, the J gene TRBJ1-5, with a possible D match to TRBD1 (5 bases). V was trimmed by 1 base and J by 1 base, leaving 8 bases between them. Germline CDR1 and CDR2: MDHEN and SYDVKM. This CDR3 contains 15 residues. The CDR3 bases are TGTGCCAGCAGTTTATACAGGTTGAGCAATCAGCCCCAGCATTTT. Its protein product is CASSLYRLSNQPQHF.

This clone was seen more than once but under ten times. This chain joins TRBV28 and TRBJ2-7; TRBD1 is a possible D gene (5 bases). The CDR3 totals 15 residues. Looked up from germline, CDR1 is MDHEN and CDR2 is SYDVKM. Between the trimmed V and J ends, which lost 6 bases and 6 bases, there was a span of 21 bases. The CDR3 nucleotides read TGTGCCAGCAGCCTACTTCAGGGTATGTTCCGCGAGCAGTACTTC. Translation gives CASSLLQGMFREQYF.

V and J are TRBV19 and TRBJ2-6; D remains ambiguous. V was clipped by 1 base and J by 0 bases, with 4 bases between them. Germline V gene sequence: CDR1 LNHDA, CDR2 SQIVND (reference sequence). The CDR3 runs 15 residues. The CDR3 nucleotides read TGTGCCAGTAGTATAGGCGGCTCTGGGGCCAACGTCCTGACTTTC. Protein sequence: CASSIGGSGANVLTF.

The CDR3 sequence is CASSARTSGGARETQYF. CDR3 coding DNA: TGCGCCAGCAGTGCTCGGACTAGCGGGGGGGCCCGGGAGACCCAGTACTTC. J is TRBJ2-5 and V is TRBV10-1; 15 bases agree with TRBD2. Losses at the gene ends were 4 bases for V and 5 bases for J; bases not matched to a gene: 8. The CDR3 runs 17 residues. CDR1 and CDR2 (germline): WNHNN, SYGVQD (reference sequence).

V gene TRBV6-6 combines with J gene TRBJ2-7, with 7 bases lining up with TRBD2. Trimming took 2 bases from V and 6 from J; bases not matched to a gene: 4. This CDR3 has 13 residues. Germline V CDR1 and CDR2: MNHNY, SVGAGI (reference sequence). The CDR3 spells CASSYLREGEQYF. CDR3 coding DNA: TGTGCCAGCAGTTACCTCAGGGAGGGCGAGCAGTACTTC.

The rearrangement links TRBV19 to TRBJ1-2; TRBD1 is a possible D gene (6 bases). The CDR3 consists of 14 residues. V was shortened by 6 bases and J by 5 bases, with 16 bases between the two germline ends. Per the germline V gene, CDR1 is LNHDA and CDR2 is SQIVND (reference sequence). For the CDR3, the DNA is TGTGCCAGTAGCATGGGGGGGGGCCGGTATGGCTACACCTTC. Its translation: CASSMGGGRYGYTF. Full variable domain (remainder filled in from reference TRBV19 and TRBJ1-2): DGGITQSPKYLFRKEGQNVTLSCEQNLNHDAMYWYRQDPGQGLRLIYYSQIVNDFQKGDIAEGYSVSREKKESFPLTVTSAQKNPTAFYLCASSMGGGRYGYTFGSGTRLTVV.

The chain recombines TRBV4-1 with TRBJ1-2, with D possibly matching TRBD1 (6 bases). This CDR3 contains 16 residues. The V end was cut by 4 bases, the J end by 3 bases, with 18 bases between. Germline CDR1 MGHRA, CDR2 YSYEKL. Here the CDR3 DNA reads TGCGCCAGCAGCCGGCCCACCGACAGGCCGGACTATGGCTACACCTTC. Amino acid sequence: CASSRPTDRPDYGYTF.

This clone was recorded once. The J gene is TRBJ2-2, the V gene TRBV9; 7 bases agree with TRBD1. The germline V gene has CDR1 SGDLS and CDR2 YYNGEE. V dropped 0 bases and J dropped 6; count of bases not matched to a gene: 2. The CDR3 runs 14 residues. CDR3 in DNA: TGTGCCAGCAGCGTAGGACAGGGTCCCGGGGAGCTGTTTTTT. Residues: CASSVGQGPGELFF.

The count of this clone is one. V and J are TRBV30 and TRBJ1-2; D not resolved. This CDR3 has 14 residues. V was clipped by 5 bases and J by 0 bases, with 13 bases between them. Germline assignment: CDR1 GTSNPN and CDR2 SVGIG (reference sequence). DNA of the CDR3: TGTGCCTGGCAGGTCTCCTCCACTAACTATGGCTACACCTTC. Amino acid sequence: CAWQVSSTNYGYTF.

This sequence joins TRBV4-2 and TRBJ1-2; 7 bases are shared with TRBD1. Per the germline V gene, CDR1 is LGHNA and CDR2 is YNFKEQ. There are 14 residues in the CDR3. The ends lost 6 bases at V and 5 bases at J; junction bases unmatched: 9. CDR3 nucleotide sequence: TGTGCCAGCAGTTCCGACAGGGCCCGATATGGCTACACCTTC. Encoded protein: CASSSDRARYGYTF.

This clone was seen more than once but under ten times. V gene TRBV4-1 combines with J gene TRBJ2-1; 11 nucleotides agree with TRBD2. CDR1 MGHRA and CDR2 YSYEKL come from the germline V gene. The CDR3 is 17 amino acids. V shed 0 bases, J shed 12 bases, and the junction held 13 bases outside the gene matches. CDR3 DNA sequence: TGCGCCAGCAGCCAAGACCCTCTAGCGGGGGGATCTAAAACGCAGTTCTTC. This gives the protein CASSQDPLAGGSKTQFF.